One and the same sample provided the 26 T cell receptor beta chains below, sequenced in a study of response to subunit inactivated influenza vaccine. TCRdb passed the RT-PCR reads through MiXCR, listing each CDR3 protein once. This sample has some 570,000 distinct CDR3 sequences, with about 10% found just once. This sample also belongs to another study, concerning T cells expressing NK-cell markers. Turning to that study: 5'RACE template switching built TCR beta cDNA with unique molecular identifiers.

This specimen was PBMCs from blood, taken on the day of vaccination. Receptor source: a middle-aged man who received an inactivated influenza vaccine.

The chain employs TRBV4-2 and TRBJ2-3; D might be TRBD2 (7 bases). The CDR3 is 17 residues long. V lost 1 base and J lost 2, with 16 bases in between. Germline V gives CDR1 LGHNA, CDR2 YNFKEQ. Here the CDR3 reads CASSQVGGRGPTDTQYF. CDR3 DNA: TGTGCCAGCAGCCAAGTGGGAGGGCGGGGGCCCACAGATACGCAGTATTTT.

The genes are TRBV5-1 and TRBJ2-6; the D gene could be TRBD1 or TRBD2 (5 bases each). The CDR3 sequence is 18 residues long. The V and J ends lost 0 bases and 0 bases respectively, with 13 bases between them. Germline CDR1 SGHRS, CDR2 YFSETQ. CDR3 residues: CASSLARGTYSGANVLTF. The CDR3 DNA is TGCGCCAGCAGCTTGGCGAGGGGTACCTACTCTGGGGCCAACGTCCTGACTTTC.

The sample holds a few counts of this clonotype. The V and J genes are TRBV14 and TRBJ1-1, with D tentatively TRBD1 (6 bases). In germline, CDR1 is SGHDN, CDR2 FVKESK. CDR3 length: 16 amino acids. Deletions cut 4 bases from V and 7 bases from J, with 22 bases between. The DNA of the CDR3 is TGTGCCAGCAGCCTACTCACAGGGATCTCGGGCGGTGAAGCTTTCTTT. Its translation is CASSLLTGISGGEAFF.

V and J are TRBV28 and TRBJ2-7; D perhaps matches TRBD2 (7 bases). Germline-derived CDR1 and CDR2 are MDHEN and SYDVKM. The CDR3 sequence is 14 residues long. V lost 2 bases to trimming and J lost 6 bases, with 14 bases between them. The chain's CDR3 is CASSLIGGRPEQYF. CDR3 bases: TGTGCCAGCAGTTTAATCGGGGGGCGCCCCGAGCAGTACTTC.

The V gene is TRBV6-5, the J gene TRBJ1-1; 8 nucleotides line up with TRBD1. The length of the CDR3 is 18 residues. Looked up from germline, CDR1 is MNHEY and CDR2 is SVGAGI. With V trimmed by 1 base and J by 0 bases, 10 bases remained unmatched. CDR3 DNA: TGTGCCAGCAGTTACTGCCCACGACAGGGGATCATGAACACTGAAGCTTTCTTT. The encoded protein is CASSYCPRQGIMNTEAFF.

This clonotype appeared a few times. The gene calls are TRBV20-1 and TRBJ2-3, with TRBD2 as a possible D gene (6 bases). CDR3 length: 14 residues. Germline CDR1 reads DFQATT; CDR2 reads SNEGSKA (reference sequence). V lost 7 bases to trimming and J lost 2 bases, with 16 bases between them. In DNA, the CDR3 is TGCAGTGGTAAAGGGTCGGGAGTCACAGATACGCAGTATTTT. Protein: CSGKGSGVTDTQYF.

This clonotype has more than one count but fewer than ten. This sequence joins TRBV29-1 and TRBJ2-7, with 7 bases identical to TRBD1. After removal of 4 bases from V and 2 bases from J, the junction contained 8 bases not matched to a gene. CDR1 is SQVTM and CDR2 is ANQGSEA in the germline V gene. The CDR3 contains 14 residues. CDR3 region: CSVAGSDRTYEQYF. As DNA, the CDR3 is TGCAGCGTTGCCGGATCGGACAGGACCTACGAGCAGTACTTC.

This clonotype was seen ten or more times. This chain connects TRBV6-2 or TRBV6-3 to TRBJ1-1; 8 bases fit TRBD1. This CDR3 is 17 amino acids long. Unmatched junction bases numbered 10, after V lost 4 bases and J lost 0 bases. Germline loops: CDR1 MNHEY, CDR2 SVGEGT. In DNA, the CDR3 is TGTGCCAGCAGTTTCGGACAGGGTATAAGCGTGAACACTGAAGCTTTCTTT. The encoded protein is CASSFGQGISVNTEAFF.

CDR3 sequence: CASMGTGWTEAFF. CDR3 nucleotides: TGTGCCAGCATGGGGACAGGGTGGACTGAAGCTTTCTTT. The chain combines TRBV27 with TRBJ1-1; TRBD1 matches 9 bases. V was pared by 7 bases and J by 5 bases, with 5 bases of the junction left unmatched. The CDR3 spans 13 residues. Germline-derived CDR1 and CDR2 are MNHEY and SMNVEV (reference sequence).

This clonotype was recorded a few times. The DNA for the CDR3 is TGTGCCTATTCAGGTAGCGGGAATATCTACAATGAGCAGTTCTTC. This translates into CAYSGSGNIYNEQFF. J is TRBJ2-1 and V is TRBV6-1, with 8 positions matching TRBD2. Germline V CDR1 and CDR2: MNHNS, SASEGT. V lost 11 bases, J lost 3 bases, and 12 bases stayed unmatched. The CDR3 length is 15 residues.

The chain recombines TRBV27 with TRBJ1-6; 11 nucleotides match TRBD1. Germline-derived CDR1 and CDR2 are MNHEY and SMNVEV (reference sequence). V shed 6 bases and J 9 bases; nucleotides not matched to a gene: 4. The CDR3 is 14 residues long. This chain's CDR3 is CASRGQGVSSPLHF. The CDR3 DNA follows: TGTGCCAGCAGGGGACAGGGGGTTAGTTCACCCCTCCACTTT.

The chain employs TRBV4-2 and TRBJ1-4, with D unresolved. Germline V gives CDR1 LGHNA, CDR2 YNFKEQ. The CDR3 extends over 11 amino acids. V shed 4 bases and J shed 10 bases, with 7 bases lying between them. CDR3 DNA sequence: TGTGCCAGCAGCCGAGAGGGAAAACTGTTTTTT. Its translation is CASSREGKLFF.

The table lists this clonotype with a count of one. Germline is not matched at one junction end, which may reflect a read error. V gene TRBV4-2 combines with J gene TRBJ1-5; D not resolved. Germline assignment: CDR1 LGHNA and CDR2 YNFKEQ. CDR3 length: 15 amino acids. The CDR3 reads CAISHLGISNQPQHF. The CDR3 region has the DNA TGTGCCATCAGCCACCTCGGGATTAGCAATCAGCCCCAGCATTTT.

This clonotype was detected many times. Relative to the germline gene, one junction end is altered; a read error may explain this. The chain couples TRBV5-1 to TRBJ2-5; tentatively, D is TRBD1 or TRBD2 (5 bases each). CDR1 and CDR2 (germline): SGHRS, YFSETQ. The CDR3 extends over 14 amino acids. The CDR3 reads CASSLAGAGETQYF. As DNA, the CDR3 is TGTGCCAGCAGCTTAGCCGGGGCTGGGGAGACCCAGTACTTC.

The chain is built from TRBV20-1 and TRBJ2-3; a weak D match, TRBD2 (6 bases). The CDR3 consists of 14 residues. Germline V gene sequence: CDR1 DFQATT, CDR2 SNEGSKA (reference sequence). V dropped 1 base and J dropped 4 bases, with 12 bases sitting between them. CDR3 in DNA: TGCAGTGCTAGAGGCCGGCGGGGCGCAGATACGCAGTATTTT. The encoded protein is CSARGRRGADTQYF.

The chain couples TRBV12-3 or TRBV12-4 to TRBJ2-1; 11 nucleotides align to TRBD1. This CDR3 has 16 residues. Trimming took 6 bases from V and 9 from J; bases not matched to a gene: 13. This chain's CDR3 is CASSDSWTGGLGEQFF. In nucleotides, the CDR3 is TGTGCCAGCAGCGATAGTTGGACAGGGGGCTTAGGTGAGCAGTTCTTC.

The rearrangement uses TRBV12-3 or TRBV12-4 and TRBJ2-1, with 7 positions matching TRBD2. The CDR3 covers 14 residues. Unmatched junction bases numbered 18, after V lost 8 bases and J lost 14 bases. This chain's CDR3 is CASGSPTMVAGEFF. DNA for the CDR3: TGTGCCAGCGGATCCCCCACAATGGTGGCGGGAGAGTTCTTC.

This clonotype was detected only a few times. The genes are TRBV6-1 and TRBJ1-2; D is perhaps TRBD1 (6 bases). The CDR3 extends over 15 amino acids. The V gene lost 4 bases and the J gene lost 6 bases, with 18 bases spanning the gap. Germline assignment: CDR1 MNHNS and CDR2 SASEGT. CDR3 bases: TGTGCCAGCAGTGTCCTCGGGGGGACAAGTGATGGCTACACCTTC. Amino acids: CASSVLGGTSDGYTF.

This clonotype was found a few times. The chain recombines TRBV3-1 with TRBJ2-2; 11 positions agree with TRBD2. The CDR3 runs to 13 residues. Germline CDR1 is LGHDT and CDR2 is YNNKEL (reference sequence). The V and J ends lost 4 bases and 10 bases, in that order; junction bases with no gene match: 2. The CDR3 DNA is TGTGCCAGCAGCCTGGGACTAGCGGAGGAGCTGTTTTTT. Amino acid sequence: CASSLGLAEELFF. The full variable domain, completed using reference TRBV3-1 and TRBJ2-2, is DTAVSQTPKYLVTQMGNDKSIKCEQNLGHDTMYWYKQDSKKFLKIMFSYNNKELIINETVPNRFSPKSPDKAHLNLHINSLELGDSAVYFCASSLGLAEELFFGEGSRLTVL.

The chain couples TRBV4-3 to TRBJ2-2, with D possibly TRBD1 on 6 matching bases. The CDR3 is 14 residues long. The ends were cut back, 6 bases at V and 2 bases at J, with 10 bases in the middle. The V gene's germline CDR1 is LGHNA and CDR2 YSLEER. CDR3 amino acids: CASRDRDNTGELFF. The CDR3 DNA reads TGCGCCAGCAGGGACAGAGACAACACCGGGGAGCTGTTTTTT.

In this sample, this clonotype turned up many times. The rearrangement uses TRBV7-8 and TRBJ1-2, with D unresolved. The CDR3 is made up of 15 amino acids. The V gene's germline CDR1 is SGHVS and CDR2 FQNEAQ. V gave up 5 bases and J gave up 0 bases, with 13 bases separating them. The CDR3 loop is CASSLTEIANYGYTF. The CDR3 DNA reads as TGTGCCAGCAGCCTTACAGAAATAGCTAACTATGGCTACACCTTC.

This clonotype has at least ten counts. The chain links TRBV20-1 to TRBJ1-1; no clear D. Germline V gene data show CDR1 as DFQATT and CDR2 as SNEGSKA (reference sequence). The CDR3 spans 12 residues. V lost 5 bases and J 3 bases, leaving 10 bases between the germline ends. The DNA for the CDR3 is TGCAGTGCTCCCCTCATGGACACTGAAGCTTTCTTT. This translates into CSAPLMDTEAFF.

This clonotype was observed a few times. The V call is TRBV28, the J call TRBJ2-3; D is uncertain. The CDR3 has 12 amino acids. V was cut by 4 bases and J by 5 bases, with 7 bases left in between. Germline V lookup: CDR1 MDHEN, CDR2 SYDVKM. DNA of the CDR3: TGTGCCAGCAGTTCCAGGCGAGATACGCAGTATTTT. This encodes CASSSRRDTQYF. Supplemented by reference TRBV28 and TRBJ2-3, the full variable domain reads DVKVTQSSRYLVKRTGEKVFLECVQDMDHENMFWYRQDPGLGLRLIYFSYDVKMKEKGDIPEGYSVSREKKERFSLILESASTNQTSMYLCASSSRRDTQYFGPGTRLTVL.

The V and J genes are TRBV20-1 and TRBJ2-3; D may be TRBD1 or TRBD2 (5 bases each). Germline V gene data show CDR1 as DFQATT and CDR2 as SNEGSKA (reference sequence). Trimming cost V 8 bases and J 4 bases, with 22 bases left between them. The CDR3 runs 15 residues. CDR3 in DNA: TGCAGTACCTGGTGGGACCCAAGTAGGTCAGATACGCAGTATTTT. This translates into CSTWWDPSRSDTQYF.

J is TRBJ1-5 and V is TRBV20-1; maybe TRBD1 (6 bases). The CDR3 has 14 amino acids. Trimming took off 6 bases at V and 0 bases at J, with 12 bases between the two ends. Per the germline V gene, CDR1 is DFQATT and CDR2 is SNEGSKA (reference sequence). CDR3 sequence: CSARDINSNQPQHF. CDR3 in DNA: TGCAGTGCCAGGGACATTAATAGCAATCAGCCCCAGCATTTT.

The DNA for the CDR3 is TGCAGTGCTAGAGATGGCTCCTATAATTCACCCCTCCACTTT. Translated: CSARDGSYNSPLHF. This sequence joins TRBV20-1 and TRBJ1-6; D remains ambiguous. Trimming stripped 0 bases from V and 0 bases from J, with 3 bases between. The CDR3 length is 14 residues. In germline, CDR1 is DFQATT, CDR2 SNEGSKA (reference sequence).